This T cell receptor (beta chain) is from a study of shared clonotypes between healthy human individuals. With V trimmed by 2 bases and J by 12 bases, 13 bases remained unmatched. The CDR3 has 15 amino acids. CDR1 and CDR2 (germline): SGDLS, YYNGEE. This table comes from immunoSEQ multiplex PCR, and its TCRdb copy is limited to in-frame clones, with some not included. The table has about 340,000 clones, roughly 80% seen once. This receptor was obtained from a man aged 25-40 years in good health. The rearrangement links TRBV9 to TRBJ2-1; 8 bases agree with TRBD2. Source material: memory CD4+ T cells sorted from blood. Subset defined: CD45RA-negative fraction. CDR3 residues: CASSVGGLSGISQFF. CDR3 DNA sequence: TGTGCCAGCAGCGTGGGGGGTCTTAGCGGGATTTCGCAGTTCTTC.